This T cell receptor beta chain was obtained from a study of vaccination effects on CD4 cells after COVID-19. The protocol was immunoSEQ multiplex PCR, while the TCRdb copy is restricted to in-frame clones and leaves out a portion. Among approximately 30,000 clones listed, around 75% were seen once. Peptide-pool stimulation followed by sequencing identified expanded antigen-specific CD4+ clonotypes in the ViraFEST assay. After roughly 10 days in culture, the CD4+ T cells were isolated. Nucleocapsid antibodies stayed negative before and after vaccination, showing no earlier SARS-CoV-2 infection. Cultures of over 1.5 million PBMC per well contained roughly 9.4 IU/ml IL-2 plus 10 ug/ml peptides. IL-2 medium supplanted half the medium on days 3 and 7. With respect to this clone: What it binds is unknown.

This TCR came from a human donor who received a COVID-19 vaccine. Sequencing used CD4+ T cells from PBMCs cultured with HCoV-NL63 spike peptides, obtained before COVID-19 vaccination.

The CDR3 is CASSVVQSPYTEAFF. The CDR3 bases are TGTGCCAGCAGCGTAGTTCAAAGCCCCTACACTGAAGCTTTCTTT. The rearrangement joins TRBV9 to TRBJ1-1; D not certain. The V and J ends lost 0 bases and 3 bases respectively, with 12 bases between them. Germline-derived CDR1 and CDR2 are SGDLS and YYNGEE. CDR3 length: 15 residues.